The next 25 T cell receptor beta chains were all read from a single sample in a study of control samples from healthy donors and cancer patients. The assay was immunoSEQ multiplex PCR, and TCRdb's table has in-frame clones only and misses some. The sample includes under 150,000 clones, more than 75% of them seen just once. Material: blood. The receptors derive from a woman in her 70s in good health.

The CDR3 region is CASSPSGEQYF. The CDR3 bases are TGTGCCAGCTCCCCATCTGGGGAGCAGTACTTC. This chain joins TRBV18 and TRBJ2-7; unclear D gene. Germline CDR1 KGHSH, CDR2 LQKENI. V was shortened by 6 bases and J by 7 bases, with 10 bases between the two germline ends. This CDR3 contains 11 residues.

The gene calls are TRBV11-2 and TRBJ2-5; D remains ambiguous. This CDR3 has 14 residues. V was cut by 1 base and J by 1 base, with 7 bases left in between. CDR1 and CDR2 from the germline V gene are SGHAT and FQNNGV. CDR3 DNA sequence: TGTGCCAGCAGCTTAGTTCGATTCCAAGAGACCCAGTACTTC. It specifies CASSLVRFQETQYF.

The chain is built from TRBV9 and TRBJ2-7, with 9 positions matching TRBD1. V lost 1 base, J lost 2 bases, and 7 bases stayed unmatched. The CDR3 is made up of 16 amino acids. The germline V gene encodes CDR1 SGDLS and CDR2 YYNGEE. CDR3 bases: TGTGCCAGCAGCGTAAGCGGGACAGGGAGTCCCTACGAGCAGTACTTC. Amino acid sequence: CASSVSGTGSPYEQYF.

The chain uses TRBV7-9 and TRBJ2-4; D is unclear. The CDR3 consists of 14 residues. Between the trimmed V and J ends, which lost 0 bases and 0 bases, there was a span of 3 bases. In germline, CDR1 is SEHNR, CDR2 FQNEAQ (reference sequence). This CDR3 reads CASSLAEAKNIQYF. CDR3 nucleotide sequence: TGTGCCAGCAGCTTAGCAGAAGCCAAAAACATTCAGTACTTC.

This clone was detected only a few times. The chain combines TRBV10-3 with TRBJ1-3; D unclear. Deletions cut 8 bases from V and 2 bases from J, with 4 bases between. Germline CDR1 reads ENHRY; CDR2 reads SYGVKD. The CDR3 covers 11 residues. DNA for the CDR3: TGTGCCATCGCGACTGGAAACACCATATATTTT. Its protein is CAIATGNTIYF.

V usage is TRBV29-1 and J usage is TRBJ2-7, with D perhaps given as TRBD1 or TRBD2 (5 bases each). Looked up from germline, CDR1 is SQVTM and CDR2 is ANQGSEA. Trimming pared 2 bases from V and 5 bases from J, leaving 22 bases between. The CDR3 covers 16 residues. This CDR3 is CSVEMGPPNPVDEQYF. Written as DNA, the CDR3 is TGCAGCGTTGAAATGGGACCACCGAACCCGGTAGACGAGCAGTACTTC.

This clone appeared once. The CDR3 nucleotides read TGTGCCAGCAGCTTAAGGGCAGGGAGCACAGATACGCAGTATTTT. Its protein is CASSLRAGSTDTQYF. The rearrangement links TRBV7-9 to TRBJ2-3, with D possibly TRBD1 on 5 matching bases. Germline V CDR1 and CDR2: SEHNR, FQNEAQ (reference sequence). V was clipped by 2 bases and J by 0 bases, with 9 bases between them. This CDR3 is built from 15 residues.

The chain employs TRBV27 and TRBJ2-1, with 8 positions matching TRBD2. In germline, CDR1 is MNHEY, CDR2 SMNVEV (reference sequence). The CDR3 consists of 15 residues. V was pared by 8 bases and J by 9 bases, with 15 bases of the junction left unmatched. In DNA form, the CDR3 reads TGTGCCAGCGCATCTGGGGCAACGGGGGGGCTTGAGCAGTTCTTC. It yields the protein CASASGATGGLEQFF.

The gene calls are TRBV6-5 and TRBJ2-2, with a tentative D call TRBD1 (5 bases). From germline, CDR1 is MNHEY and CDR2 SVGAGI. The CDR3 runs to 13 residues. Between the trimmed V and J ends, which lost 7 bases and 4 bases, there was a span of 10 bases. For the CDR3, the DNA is TGTGCCAGCACAACAGGTTTCACCGGGGAGCTGTTTTTT. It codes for CASTTGFTGELFF.

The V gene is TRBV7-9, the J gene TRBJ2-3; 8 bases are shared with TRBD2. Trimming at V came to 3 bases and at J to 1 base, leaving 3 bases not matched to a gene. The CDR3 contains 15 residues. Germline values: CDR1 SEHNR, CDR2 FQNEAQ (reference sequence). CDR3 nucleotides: TGTGCCAGCAGCTTGAGTAGCGGGGGCACAGATACGCAGTATTTT. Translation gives CASSLSSGGTDTQYF.

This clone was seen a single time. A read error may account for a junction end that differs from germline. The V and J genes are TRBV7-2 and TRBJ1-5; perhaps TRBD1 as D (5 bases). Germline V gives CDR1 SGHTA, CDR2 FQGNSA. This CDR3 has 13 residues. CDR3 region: CASTLGTHQPQHF. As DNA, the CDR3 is TGTGCCAGCACCTTAGGGACCCATCAGCCCCAGCATTTT.

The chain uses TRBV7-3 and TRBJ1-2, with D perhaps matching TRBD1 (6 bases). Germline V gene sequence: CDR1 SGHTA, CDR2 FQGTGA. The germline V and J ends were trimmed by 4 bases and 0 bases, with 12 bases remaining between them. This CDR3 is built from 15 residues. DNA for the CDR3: TGTGCCAGCAGCTCGACAGGCCCAGCTAACTATGGCTACACCTTC. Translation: CASSSTGPANYGYTF.

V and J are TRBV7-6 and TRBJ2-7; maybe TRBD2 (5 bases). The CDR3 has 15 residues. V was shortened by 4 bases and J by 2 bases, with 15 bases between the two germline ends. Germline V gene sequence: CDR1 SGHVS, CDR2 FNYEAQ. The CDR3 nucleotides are TGTGCCAGCAGCTCAGCGGCGGCAACCACCTACGAGCAGTACTTC. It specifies CASSSAAATTYEQYF. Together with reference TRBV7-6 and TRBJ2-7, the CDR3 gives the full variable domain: GAGVSQSPRYKVTKRGQDVALRCDPISGHVSLYWYRQALGQGPEFLTYFNYEAQQDKSGLPNDRFSAERPEGSISTLTIQRTEQRDSAMYRCASSSAAATTYEQYFGPGTRLTVT.

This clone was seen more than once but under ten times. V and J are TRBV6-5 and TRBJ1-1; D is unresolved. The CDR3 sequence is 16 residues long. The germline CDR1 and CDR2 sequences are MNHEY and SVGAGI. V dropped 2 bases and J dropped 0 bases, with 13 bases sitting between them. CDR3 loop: CASSYLGGRMNTEAFF. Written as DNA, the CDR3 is TGTGCCAGCAGTTACCTAGGAGGACGGATGAACACTGAAGCTTTCTTT.

As DNA, the CDR3 is TGTGCCAGCAGCACCCCCGGGTCGGCAGGGAGAGAAAAACTGTTTTTT. It specifies CASSTPGSAGREKLFF. V usage is TRBV5-6 and J usage is TRBJ1-4; maybe TRBD1 (5 bases). CDR1 SGHDT and CDR2 YYEEEE come from the germline V gene. This CDR3 is 16 amino acids long. The V end was cut by 4 bases, the J end by 8 bases, with 21 bases between.

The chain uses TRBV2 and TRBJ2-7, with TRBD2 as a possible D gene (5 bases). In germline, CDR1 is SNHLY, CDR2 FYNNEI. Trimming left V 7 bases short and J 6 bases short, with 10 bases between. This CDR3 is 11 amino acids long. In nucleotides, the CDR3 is TGTGCCAGCATGGTTCGGGGCGAGCAGTACTTC. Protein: CASMVRGEQYF.

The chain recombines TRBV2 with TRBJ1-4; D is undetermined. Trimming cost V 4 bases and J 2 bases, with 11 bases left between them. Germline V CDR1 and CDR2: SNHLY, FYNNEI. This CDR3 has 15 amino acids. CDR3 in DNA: TGTGCCAGCAGTGGCTGGAGGACTACTAATGAAAAACTGTTTTTT. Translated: CASSGWRTTNEKLFF.

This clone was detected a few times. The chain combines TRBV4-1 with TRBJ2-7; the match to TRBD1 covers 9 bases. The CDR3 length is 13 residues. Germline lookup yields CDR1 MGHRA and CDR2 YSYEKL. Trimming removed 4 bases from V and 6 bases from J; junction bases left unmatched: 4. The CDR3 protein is CASSPGQGVEQYF. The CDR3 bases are TGCGCCAGCAGCCCGGGACAGGGAGTCGAGCAGTACTTC.

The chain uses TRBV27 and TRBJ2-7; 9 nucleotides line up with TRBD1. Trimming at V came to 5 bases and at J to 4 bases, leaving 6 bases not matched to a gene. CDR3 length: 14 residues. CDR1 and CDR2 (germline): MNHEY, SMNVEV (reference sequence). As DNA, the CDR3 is TGTGCCAGCAGTGAATACAGGGGGCTATACGAGCAGTACTTC. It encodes CASSEYRGLYEQYF.

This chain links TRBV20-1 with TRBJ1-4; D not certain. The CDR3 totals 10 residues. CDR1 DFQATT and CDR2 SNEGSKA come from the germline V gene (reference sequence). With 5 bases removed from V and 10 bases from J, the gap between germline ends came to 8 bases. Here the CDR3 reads CSAPAGKLFF. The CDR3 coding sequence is TGCAGTGCTCCTGCAGGAAAACTGTTTTTT.

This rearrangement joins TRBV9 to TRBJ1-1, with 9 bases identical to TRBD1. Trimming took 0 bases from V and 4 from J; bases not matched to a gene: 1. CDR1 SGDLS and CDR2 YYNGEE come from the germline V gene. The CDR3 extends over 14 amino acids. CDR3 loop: CASSVGDRATEAFF. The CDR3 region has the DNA TGTGCCAGCAGCGTAGGGGACAGGGCCACTGAAGCTTTCTTT.

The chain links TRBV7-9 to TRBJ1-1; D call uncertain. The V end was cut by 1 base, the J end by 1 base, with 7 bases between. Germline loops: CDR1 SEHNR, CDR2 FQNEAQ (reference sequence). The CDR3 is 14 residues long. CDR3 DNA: TGTGCCAGCAGCTTAGGGCAGGCGAACACTGAAGCTTTCTTT. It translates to CASSLGQANTEAFF. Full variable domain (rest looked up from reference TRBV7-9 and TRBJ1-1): DTGVSQNPRHKITKRGQNVTFRCDPISEHNRLYWYRQTLGQGPEFLTYFQNEAQLEKSRLLSDRFSAERPKGSFSTLEIQRTEQGDSAMYLCASSLGQANTEAFFGQGTRLTVV.

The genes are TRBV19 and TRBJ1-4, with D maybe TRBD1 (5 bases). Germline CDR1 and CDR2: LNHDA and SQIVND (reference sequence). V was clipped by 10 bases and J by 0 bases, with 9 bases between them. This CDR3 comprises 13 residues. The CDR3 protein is CAIGGTTNEKLFF. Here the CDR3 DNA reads TGTGCCATTGGGGGGACAACTAATGAAAAACTGTTTTTT.

CDR3 residues: CASSQTGVGGYTF. In nucleotides, the CDR3 is TGTGCCAGCAGCCAGACAGGGGTTGGCGGCTACACCTTC. The rearrangement uses TRBV7-8 and TRBJ1-2, with 8 bases fitting TRBD1. With 5 bases clipped from V and 8 bases from J, the junction kept 7 bases outside the gene matches. CDR1 is SGHVS, CDR2 FQNEAQ, per germline. The CDR3 has 13 amino acids.

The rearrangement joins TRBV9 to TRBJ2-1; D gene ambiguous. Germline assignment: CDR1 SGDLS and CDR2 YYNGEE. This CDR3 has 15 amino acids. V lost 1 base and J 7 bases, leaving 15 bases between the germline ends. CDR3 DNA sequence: TGTGCCAGCAGCGTAACGAATAGGATAGGGAATGAGCAGTTCTTC. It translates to CASSVTNRIGNEQFF.